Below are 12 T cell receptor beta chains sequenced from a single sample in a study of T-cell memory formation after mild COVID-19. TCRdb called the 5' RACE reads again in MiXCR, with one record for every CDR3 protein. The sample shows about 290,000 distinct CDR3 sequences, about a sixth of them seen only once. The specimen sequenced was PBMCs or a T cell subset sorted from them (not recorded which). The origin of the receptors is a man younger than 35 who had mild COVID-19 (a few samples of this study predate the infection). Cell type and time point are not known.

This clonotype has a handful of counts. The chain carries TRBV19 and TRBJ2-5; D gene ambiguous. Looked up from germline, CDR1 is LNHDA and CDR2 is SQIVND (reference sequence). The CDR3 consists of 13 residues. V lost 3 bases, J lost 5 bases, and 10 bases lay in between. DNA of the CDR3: TGTGCCAGTAGTATTGGTGGGATTGAGACCCAGTACTTC. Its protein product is CASSIGGIETQYF.

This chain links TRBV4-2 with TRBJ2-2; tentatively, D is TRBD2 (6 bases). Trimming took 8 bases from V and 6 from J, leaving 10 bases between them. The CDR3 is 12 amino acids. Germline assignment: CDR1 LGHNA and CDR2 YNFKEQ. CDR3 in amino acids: CASGAGPGELFF. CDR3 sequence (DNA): TGTGCCAGCGGCGCGGGGCCCGGGGAGCTGTTTTTT.

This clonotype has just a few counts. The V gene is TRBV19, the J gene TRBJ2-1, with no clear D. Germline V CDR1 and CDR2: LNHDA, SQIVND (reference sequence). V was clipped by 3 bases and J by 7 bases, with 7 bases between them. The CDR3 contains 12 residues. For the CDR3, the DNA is TGTGCCAGTAGTATTCCCCCGAATGAGCAGTTCTTC. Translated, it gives CASSIPPNEQFF.

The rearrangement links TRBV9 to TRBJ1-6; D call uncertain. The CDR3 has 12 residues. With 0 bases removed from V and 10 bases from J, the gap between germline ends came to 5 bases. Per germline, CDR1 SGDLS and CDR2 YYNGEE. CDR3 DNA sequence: TGTGCCAGCAGCGTAGGGACGTCACCCCTCCACTTT. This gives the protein CASSVGTSPLHF.

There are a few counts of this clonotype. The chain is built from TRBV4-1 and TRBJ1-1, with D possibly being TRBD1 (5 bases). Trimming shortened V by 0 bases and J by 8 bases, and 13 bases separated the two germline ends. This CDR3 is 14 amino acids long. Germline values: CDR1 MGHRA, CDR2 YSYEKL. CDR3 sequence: CASSQEGRGREAFF. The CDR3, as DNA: TGCGCCAGCAGCCAAGAGGGGAGGGGAAGAGAAGCTTTCTTT.

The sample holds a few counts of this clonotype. The CDR3 loop is CASISRDLNSPLHF. DNA of the CDR3: TGTGCCAGCATTAGTCGGGACCTTAATTCACCCCTCCACTTT. The chain couples TRBV3-1 to TRBJ1-6, with a possible D match to TRBD1 (5 bases). The V gene's germline CDR1 is LGHDT and CDR2 YNNKEL (reference sequence). Trimming took off 7 bases at V and 6 bases at J, with 13 bases between the two ends. The CDR3 is 14 amino acids. Full variable domain (remainder filled in from reference TRBV3-1 and TRBJ1-6): DTAVSQTPKYLVTQMGNDKSIKCEQNLGHDTMYWYKQDSKKFLKIMFSYNNKELIINETVPNRFSPKSPDKAHLNLHINSLELGDSAVYFCASISRDLNSPLHFGNGTRLTVT.

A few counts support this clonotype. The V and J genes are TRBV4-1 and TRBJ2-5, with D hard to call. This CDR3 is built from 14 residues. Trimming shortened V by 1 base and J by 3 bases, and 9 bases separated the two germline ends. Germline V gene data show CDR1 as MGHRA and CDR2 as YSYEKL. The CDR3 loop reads CASSQVSEKETQYF. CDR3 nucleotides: TGCGCCAGCAGCCAAGTGTCAGAAAAAGAGACCCAGTACTTC.

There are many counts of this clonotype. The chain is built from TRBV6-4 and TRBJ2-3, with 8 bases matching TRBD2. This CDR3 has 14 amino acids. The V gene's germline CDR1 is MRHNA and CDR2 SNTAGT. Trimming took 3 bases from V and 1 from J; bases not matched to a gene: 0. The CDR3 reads CASSERGGTDTQYF. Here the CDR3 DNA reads TGTGCCAGCAGTGAGCGGGGGGGCACAGATACGCAGTATTTT.

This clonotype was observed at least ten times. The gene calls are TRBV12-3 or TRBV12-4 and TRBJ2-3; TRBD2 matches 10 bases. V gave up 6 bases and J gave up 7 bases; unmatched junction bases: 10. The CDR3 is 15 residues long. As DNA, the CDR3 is TGTGCCAGCAGCTATCGTAGCGGGGGGCAGAATACGCAGTATTTT. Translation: CASSYRSGGQNTQYF.

The CDR3: CASSPTGGATGANVLTF. CDR3 nucleotides: TGTGCCAGCAGCCCTACCGGAGGGGCAACTGGGGCCAACGTCCTGACTTTC. The rearrangement joins TRBV7-9 to TRBJ2-6; a possible D gene is TRBD2 (6 bases). CDR3 length: 17 amino acids. Germline V gene sequence: CDR1 SEHNR, CDR2 FQNEAQ (reference sequence). The germline V and J ends were trimmed by 5 bases and 2 bases, with 16 bases remaining between them.

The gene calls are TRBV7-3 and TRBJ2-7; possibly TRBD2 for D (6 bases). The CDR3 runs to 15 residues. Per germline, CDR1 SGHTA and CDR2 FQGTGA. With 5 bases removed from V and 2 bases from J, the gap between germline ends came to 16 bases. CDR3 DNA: TGTGCCAGCAGCACAAACGGGGGTTTCCCCTACGAGCAGTACTTC. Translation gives CASSTNGGFPYEQYF.

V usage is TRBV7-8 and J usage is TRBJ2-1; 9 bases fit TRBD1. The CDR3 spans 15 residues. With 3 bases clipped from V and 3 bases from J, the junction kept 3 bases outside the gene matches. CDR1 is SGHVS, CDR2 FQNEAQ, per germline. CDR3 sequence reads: CASSFTGGGYNEQFF. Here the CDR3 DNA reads TGTGCCAGCAGCTTCACAGGGGGCGGCTACAATGAGCAGTTCTTC.